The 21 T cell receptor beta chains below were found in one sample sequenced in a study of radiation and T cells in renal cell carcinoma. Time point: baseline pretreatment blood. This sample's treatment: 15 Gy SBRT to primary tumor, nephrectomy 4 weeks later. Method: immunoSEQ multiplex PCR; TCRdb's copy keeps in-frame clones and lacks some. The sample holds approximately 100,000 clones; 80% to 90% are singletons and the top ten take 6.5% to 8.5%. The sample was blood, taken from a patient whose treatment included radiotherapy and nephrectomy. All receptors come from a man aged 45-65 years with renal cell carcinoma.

The CDR3 sequence: CASSLNRAGTEAFF. The CDR3 nucleotides read TGTGCCAGCAGCCTCAACAGGGCGGGCACTGAAGCTTTCTTT. The chain links TRBV4-2 to TRBJ1-1, with a weak D call TRBD1 (6 bases). This CDR3 is built from 14 residues. Germline loops: CDR1 LGHNA, CDR2 YNFKEQ. V was cut by 4 bases and J by 4 bases, with 13 bases left in between.

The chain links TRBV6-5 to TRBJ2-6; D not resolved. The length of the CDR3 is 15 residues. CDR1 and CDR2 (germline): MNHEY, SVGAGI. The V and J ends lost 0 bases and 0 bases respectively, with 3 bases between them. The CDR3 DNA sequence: TGTGCCAGCAGTTACTCACGCTCTGGGGCCAACGTCCTGACTTTC. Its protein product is CASSYSRSGANVLTF.

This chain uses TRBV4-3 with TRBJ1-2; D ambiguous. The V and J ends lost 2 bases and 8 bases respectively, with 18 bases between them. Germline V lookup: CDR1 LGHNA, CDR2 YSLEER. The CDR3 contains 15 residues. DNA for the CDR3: TGCGCCAGCAGCCAATCCATTGACGGGCCGGTCGGCTACACCTTC. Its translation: CASSQSIDGPVGYTF.

In nucleotides, the CDR3 is TGTGCCAGCAGTAGACCCGGGAGTAATGAAAAACTGTTTTTT. This translates into CASSRPGSNEKLFF. The rearrangement joins TRBV6-5 to TRBJ1-4; unclear D gene. Germline CDR1 is MNHEY and CDR2 is SVGAGI. The V gene lost 5 bases and the J gene lost 4 bases, with 11 bases spanning the gap. The CDR3 spans 14 residues.

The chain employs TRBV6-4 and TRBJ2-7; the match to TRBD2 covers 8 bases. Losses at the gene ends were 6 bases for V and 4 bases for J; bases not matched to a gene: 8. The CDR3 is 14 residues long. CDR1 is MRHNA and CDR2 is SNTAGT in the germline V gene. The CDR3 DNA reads TGTGCCAGCAGGGTTAGCGGGAACTCGTACGAGCAGTACTTC. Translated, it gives CASRVSGNSYEQYF.

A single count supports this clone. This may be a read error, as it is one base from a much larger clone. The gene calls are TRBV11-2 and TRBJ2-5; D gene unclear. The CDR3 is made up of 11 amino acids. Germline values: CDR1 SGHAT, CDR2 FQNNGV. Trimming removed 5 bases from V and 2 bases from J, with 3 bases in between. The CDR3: CASSMQETQYF. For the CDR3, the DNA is TGTGCCAGCAGCATGCAAGAGACCCAGTACTTC.

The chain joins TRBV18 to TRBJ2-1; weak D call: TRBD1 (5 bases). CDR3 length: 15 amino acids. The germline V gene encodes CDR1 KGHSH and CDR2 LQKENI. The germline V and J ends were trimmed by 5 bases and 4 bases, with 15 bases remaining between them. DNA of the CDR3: TGTGCCAGCTCAGGTTGGACACGGACGTACAATGAGCAGTTCTTC. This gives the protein CASSGWTRTYNEQFF.

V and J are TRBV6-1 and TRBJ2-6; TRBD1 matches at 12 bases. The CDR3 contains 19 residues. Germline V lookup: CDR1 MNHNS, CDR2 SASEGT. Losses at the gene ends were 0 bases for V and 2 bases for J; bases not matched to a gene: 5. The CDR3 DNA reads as TGTGCCAGCAGTGAAGCCTTGGGACAGGGGGCCCCTGGGGCCAACGTCCTGACTTTC. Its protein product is CASSEALGQGAPGANVLTF.

The CDR3 spells CASSSTTTGELFF. The CDR3 DNA sequence: TGTGCCAGCAGTTCCACTACGACCGGGGAGCTGTTTTTT. The chain is built from TRBV7-2 and TRBJ2-2; the D is unclear. From germline, CDR1 is SGHTA and CDR2 FQGNSA. There are 13 residues in the CDR3. V lost 6 bases and J lost 5, with 10 bases in between.

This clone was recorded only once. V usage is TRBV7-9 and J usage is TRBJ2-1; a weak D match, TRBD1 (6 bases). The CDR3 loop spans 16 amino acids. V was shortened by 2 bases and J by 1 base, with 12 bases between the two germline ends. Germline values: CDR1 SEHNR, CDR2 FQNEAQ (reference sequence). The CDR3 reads CASSLLLTGSYNEQFF. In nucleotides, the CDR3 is TGTGCCAGCAGCTTACTCCTGACAGGATCCTACAATGAGCAGTTCTTC.

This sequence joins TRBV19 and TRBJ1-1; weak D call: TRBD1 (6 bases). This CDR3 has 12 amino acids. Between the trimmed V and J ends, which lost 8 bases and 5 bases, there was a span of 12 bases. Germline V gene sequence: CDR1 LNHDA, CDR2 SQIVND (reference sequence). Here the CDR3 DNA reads TGTGCCAGTTCAACAGGGAAAACTGAAGCTTTCTTT. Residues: CASSTGKTEAFF.

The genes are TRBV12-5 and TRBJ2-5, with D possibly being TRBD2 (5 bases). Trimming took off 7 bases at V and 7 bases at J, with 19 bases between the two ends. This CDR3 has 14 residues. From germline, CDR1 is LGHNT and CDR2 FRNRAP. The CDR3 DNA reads TGTGCTAGTGTGCCGGTCAGCGGCCGGGGGACCCAGTACTTC. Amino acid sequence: CASVPVSGRGTQYF. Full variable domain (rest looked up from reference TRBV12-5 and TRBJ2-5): DARVTQTPRHKVTEMGQEVTMRCQPILGHNTVFWYRQTMMQGLELLAYFRNRAPLDDSGMPKDRFSAEMPDATLATLKIQPSEPRDSAVYFCASVPVSGRGTQYFGPGTRLLVL.

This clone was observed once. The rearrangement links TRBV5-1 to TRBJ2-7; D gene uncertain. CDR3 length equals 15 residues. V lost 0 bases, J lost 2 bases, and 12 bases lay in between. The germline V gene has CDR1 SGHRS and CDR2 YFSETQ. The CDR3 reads CASSLDQTETYEQYF. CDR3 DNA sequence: TGCGCCAGCAGCTTGGACCAGACGGAGACCTACGAGCAGTACTTC.

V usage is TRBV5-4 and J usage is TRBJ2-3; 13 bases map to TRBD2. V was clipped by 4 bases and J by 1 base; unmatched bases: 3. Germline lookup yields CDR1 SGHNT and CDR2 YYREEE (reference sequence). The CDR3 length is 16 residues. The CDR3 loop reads CASSKLAGGGTDTQYF. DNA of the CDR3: TGTGCCAGCAGCAAACTAGCGGGGGGGGGCACAGATACGCAGTATTTT.

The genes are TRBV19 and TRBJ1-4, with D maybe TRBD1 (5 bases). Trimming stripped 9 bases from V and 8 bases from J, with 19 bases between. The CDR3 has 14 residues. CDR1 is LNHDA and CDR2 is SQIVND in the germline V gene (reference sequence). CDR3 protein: CASTRWGVQEKLFF. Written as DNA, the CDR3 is TGTGCCAGCACGAGGTGGGGGGTTCAAGAAAAACTGTTTTTT.

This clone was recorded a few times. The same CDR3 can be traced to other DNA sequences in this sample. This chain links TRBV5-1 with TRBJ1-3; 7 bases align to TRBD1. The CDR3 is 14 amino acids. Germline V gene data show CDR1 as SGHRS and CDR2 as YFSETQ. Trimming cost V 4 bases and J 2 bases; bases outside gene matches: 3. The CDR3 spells CASSLQGTGNTIYF. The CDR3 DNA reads TGCGCCAGCAGCCTACAGGGGACTGGAAACACCATATATTTT.

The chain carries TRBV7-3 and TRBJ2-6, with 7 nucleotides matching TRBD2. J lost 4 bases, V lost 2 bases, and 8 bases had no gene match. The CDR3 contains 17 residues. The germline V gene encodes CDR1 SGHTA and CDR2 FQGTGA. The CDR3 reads CASSLGPPAGGANVLTF. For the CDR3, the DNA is TGTGCCAGCAGCTTAGGCCCCCCAGCGGGAGGGGCCAACGTCCTGACTTTC.

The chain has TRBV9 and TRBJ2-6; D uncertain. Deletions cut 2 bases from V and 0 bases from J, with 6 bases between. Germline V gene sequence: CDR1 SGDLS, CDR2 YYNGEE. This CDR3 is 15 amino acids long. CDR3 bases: TGTGCCAGCAGCGTCGGCAGCTCTGGGGCCAACGTCCTGACTTTC. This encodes CASSVGSSGANVLTF.

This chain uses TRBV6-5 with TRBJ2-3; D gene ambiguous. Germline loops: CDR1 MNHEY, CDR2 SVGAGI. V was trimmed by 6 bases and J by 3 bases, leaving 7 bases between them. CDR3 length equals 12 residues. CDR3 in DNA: TGTGCCAGCAGAGCTGGTACAGATACGCAGTATTTT. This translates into CASRAGTDTQYF.

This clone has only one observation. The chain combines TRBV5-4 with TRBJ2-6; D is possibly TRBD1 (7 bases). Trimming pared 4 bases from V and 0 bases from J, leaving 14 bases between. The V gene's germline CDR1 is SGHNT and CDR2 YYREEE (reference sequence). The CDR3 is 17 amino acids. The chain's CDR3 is CASSRGTDLSGANVLTF. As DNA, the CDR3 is TGTGCCAGCAGCCGCGGGACAGACCTCTCTGGGGCCAACGTCCTGACTTTC.

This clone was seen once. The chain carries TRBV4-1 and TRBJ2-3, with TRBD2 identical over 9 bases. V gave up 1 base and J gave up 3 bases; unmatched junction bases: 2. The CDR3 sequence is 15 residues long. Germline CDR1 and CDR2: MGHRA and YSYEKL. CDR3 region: CASSQGSGRTDTQYF. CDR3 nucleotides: TGCGCCAGCAGCCAAGGGAGCGGGAGGACAGATACGCAGTATTTT.